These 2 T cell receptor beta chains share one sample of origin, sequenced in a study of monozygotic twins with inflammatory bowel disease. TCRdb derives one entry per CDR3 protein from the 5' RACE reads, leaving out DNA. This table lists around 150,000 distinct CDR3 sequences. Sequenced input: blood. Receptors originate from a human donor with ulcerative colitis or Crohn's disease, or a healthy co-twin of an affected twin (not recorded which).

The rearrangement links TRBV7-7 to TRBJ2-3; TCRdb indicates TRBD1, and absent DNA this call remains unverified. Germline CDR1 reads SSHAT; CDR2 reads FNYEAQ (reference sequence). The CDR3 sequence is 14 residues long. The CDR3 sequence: CASSTGAVGDTQYF.

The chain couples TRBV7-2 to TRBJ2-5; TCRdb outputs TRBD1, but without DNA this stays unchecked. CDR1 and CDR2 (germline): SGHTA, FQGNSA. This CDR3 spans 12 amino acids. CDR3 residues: CASSLMGGTQYF.